Below are 13 T cell receptor beta chains sequenced from a single sample in a study of technical replicates of blood from a few donors. Clones were sequenced by immunoSEQ multiplex PCR, and TCRdb holds only the in-frame ones, with some missing. The repertoire consists of about 81,000 clones, with roughly four fifths occurring once and the leading ten covering 3% to 5%. Sequencing used PBMCs. The receptor source for this set is a human donor in good health. Some clones in this sample may be carry-over from other donors' samples.

The chain uses TRBV15 and TRBJ1-1; maybe TRBD1 (5 bases). Germline loops: CDR1 LNHNV, CDR2 YYDKDF (reference sequence). This CDR3 contains 18 residues. V gave up 0 bases and J gave up 1 base, with 18 bases separating them. The CDR3 loop reads CATSRDASITGANTEAFF. CDR3 sequence (DNA): TGTGCCACCAGCAGAGATGCGTCTATAACAGGAGCGAACACTGAAGCTTTCTTT.

The chain links TRBV6-6 to TRBJ2-1, with D perhaps TRBD2 (6 bases). The CDR3 extends over 16 amino acids. V was trimmed by 6 bases and J by 6 bases, leaving 21 bases between them. Germline CDR1 and CDR2: MNHNY and SVGAGI (reference sequence). DNA of the CDR3: TGTGCCAGCAGCGACGCGGGACTGGGGACGTCCAATGAGCAGTTCTTC. Its protein is CASSDAGLGTSNEQFF.

This clone was observed a few times. Different DNA sequences within this sample yield the same CDR3. The chain joins TRBV11-1 to TRBJ2-5; 12 bases align to TRBD2. CDR3 size: 16 residues. CDR1 and CDR2 from the germline V gene are SGHAT and FQDESV (reference sequence). V shed 5 bases and J 1 base; nucleotides not matched to a gene: 5. CDR3 nucleotide sequence: TGTGCCAGCAGCCCGGGACTAGCGGGCCCCCAAGAGACCCAGTACTTC. Amino acids: CASSPGLAGPQETQYF.

The genes are TRBV5-4 and TRBJ2-5; D may be TRBD1 (6 bases). Deletions cut 3 bases from V and 5 bases from J, with 23 bases between. The CDR3 contains 17 residues. Germline V gives CDR1 SGHNT, CDR2 YYREEE (reference sequence). The CDR3 sequence is CASSWDRGGGKVETQYF. The CDR3 DNA follows: TGTGCCAGCAGCTGGGACCGTGGTGGGGGCAAGGTTGAGACCCAGTACTTC.

The rearrangement links TRBV5-4 to TRBJ1-3, with D perhaps matching TRBD1 (6 bases). Trimming stripped 1 base from V and 4 bases from J, with 6 bases between. The CDR3 is 13 amino acids. Germline CDR1 SGHNT, CDR2 YYREEE (reference sequence). CDR3 sequence: CASSLTGGNTIYF. The CDR3, as DNA: TGTGCCAGCAGCTTGACAGGGGGAAACACCATATATTTT.

This clone has just a few counts. The V call is TRBV7-9, the J call TRBJ2-1, with 10 bases that match TRBD2. V lost 5 bases, J lost 8 bases, and 12 bases stayed unmatched. Germline loops: CDR1 SEHNR, CDR2 FQNEAQ (reference sequence). The CDR3 has 16 amino acids. In DNA form, the CDR3 reads TGTGCCAGCAGCCCCCAGGCGGCTAGCGGGAGCGATGAGCAGTTCTTC. This sequence encodes CASSPQAASGSDEQFF.

The V call is TRBV6-6, the J call TRBJ2-7; D ambiguous. Deletions cut 7 bases from V and 0 bases from J, with 13 bases between. CDR3 length: 14 residues. Germline-derived CDR1 and CDR2 are MNHNY and SVGAGI (reference sequence). CDR3 in amino acids: CASKAPSSSYEQYF. Written as DNA, the CDR3 is TGTGCCAGCAAAGCTCCATCGAGCTCCTACGAGCAGTACTTC.

V gene TRBV19 combines with J gene TRBJ2-3; D may be TRBD2 (5 bases). The germline gives CDR1 LNHDA, CDR2 SQIVND (reference sequence). V was shortened by 6 bases and J by 2 bases, with 9 bases between the two germline ends. The CDR3 consists of 13 residues. In DNA form, the CDR3 reads TGTGCCAGTAGGGGGAGAACCACAGATACGCAGTATTTT. This gives the protein CASRGRTTDTQYF.

The genes are TRBV6-6 and TRBJ2-1, with D hard to call. This CDR3 region has 12 residues. V lost 8 bases and J 4 bases, leaving 9 bases between the germline ends. Germline CDR1 MNHNY, CDR2 SVGAGI (reference sequence). The CDR3 DNA reads TGTGCCAGCGGCAAAAAGTACAATGAGCAGTTCTTC. Protein sequence: CASGKKYNEQFF.

V is TRBV6-6 and J is TRBJ2-3; D is unclear. CDR1 is MNHNY and CDR2 is SVGAGI in the germline V gene (reference sequence). This CDR3 comprises 12 residues. Trimming cost V 6 bases and J 13 bases, with 17 bases left between them. CDR3 region: CASRRRLGSEYF. CDR3 DNA: TGTGCCAGCAGAAGGAGACTCGGCAGTGAGTATTTT.

The chain is built from TRBV18 and TRBJ2-5; maybe TRBD1 (8 bases). CDR3 length: 15 amino acids. The V and J ends lost 3 bases and 6 bases respectively, with 17 bases between them. Looked up from germline, CDR1 is KGHSH and CDR2 is LQKENI. The CDR3 region is CASSPQQGGPKTQYF. The CDR3 DNA reads TGTGCCAGCTCACCCCAACAGGGGGGGCCGAAGACCCAGTACTTC. Complete variable domain (other parts from reference TRBV18 and TRBJ2-5): NAGVMQNPRHLVRRRGQEARLRCSPMKGHSHVYWYRQLPEEGLKFMVYLQKENIIDESGMPKERFSAEFPKEGPSILRIQQVVRGDSAAYFCASSPQQGGPKTQYFGPGTRLLVL.

The chain recombines TRBV4-1 with TRBJ2-7; no clear D gene. The CDR3 totals 14 residues. The V end lost 5 bases, the J end lost 2 bases, and 13 bases lay between the germline ends. Germline CDR1 is MGHRA and CDR2 is YSYEKL. In DNA form, the CDR3 reads TGCGCCAGCAGCACCGATGTGAGTACCTACGAGCAGTACTTC. It encodes CASSTDVSTYEQYF.

This chain joins TRBV5-6 and TRBJ2-3; D ambiguous. From germline, CDR1 is SGHDT and CDR2 YYEEEE. The V end lost 1 base, the J end lost 0 bases, and 12 bases lay between the germline ends. CDR3 length equals 16 residues. CDR3 sequence (DNA): TGTGCCAGCAGCTTGCTTACGAAACTTAGCACAGATACGCAGTATTTT. Amino acids: CASSLLTKLSTDTQYF.